This T cell receptor beta chain emerged from a study of beta chain features in type 1 diabetes. Study conclusions and caveats: VDJ junctions from patients with type 1 diabetes contained fewer insertions and more deletions. Comparison showed that naive, central memory and Treg TCRB repertoires appeared more similar among patients than among healthy donors. Among all four CD4+ subsets, Type 1 diabetes patients had TCRB CDR3s that were moderately but significantly shorter.

Germline CDR1 LGHNA, CDR2 YSLEER. J lost 8 bases, V lost 6 bases, and 14 bases had no gene match. The CDR3 contains 16 residues. In the case of this clone: Antigen unknown.

Each donor gave one heparinised blood draw averaging around 120 mL. cDNA synthesis used the whole RNA isolate, giving expressed TCRB sequences. Average reads for naive, central memory and regulatory T cell samples were several million. Data came from immunoSEQ multiplex PCR; TCRdb stores just in-frame clones and leaves some out. The sample records 600,000 or so clones, about an eighth being singletons. The sequence came from a man aged 30 to 45 with type 1 diabetes. J is TRBJ1-4 and V is TRBV4-3; 8 positions agree with TRBD1. Sequenced: naive CD4+ T cells from blood. The CDR3 loop reads CASRSATGTGREKLFF. CDR3 nucleotides: TGCGCCAGCAGATCTGCCACCGGGACAGGAAGGGAAAAACTGTTTTTT.